This entry describes one TCR beta chain. This CDR3 is 13 amino acids long. The V end was cut by 4 bases, the J end by 2 bases, with 7 bases between. Germline CDR1 ENHRY, CDR2 SYGVKD. These data belong to a study of Ad26.COV2.S vaccination and SARS-CoV-2 variants. The treatment is: 19 received Ad26.COV2.S at low or high dose, single or two shots; roughly 5 received placebo; per-sample allocation not given. Sample collection was performed on day 63 after the first vaccine or placebo injection. In Boston, the donor was an adult between 18-55 years of age. Ad26 vector vaccine expressed Wuhan-strain SARS-CoV-2 spike. Method: immunoSEQ multiplex PCR; TCRdb's copy keeps in-frame clones and lacks some. The data contain over 400,000 clones, around 92% of them singletons.

The sequences come from peripheral blood, collected in a trial of Ad26.COV2.S vaccine versus placebo. The genes are TRBV10-3 and TRBJ2-3; D not resolved. The receptor's source is a person between 18 and 60 years old who received the Ad26.COV2.S COVID-19 vaccine or a placebo. CDR3 sequence reads: CAISALITDTQYF. CDR3 bases: TGTGCCATCAGTGCCCTGATCACAGATACGCAGTATTTT.